What follows is one T cell receptor beta chain and its context. CDR1 and CDR2 from the germline V gene are MGHRA and YSYEKL. V dropped 9 bases and J dropped 1 base, with 16 bases sitting between them. This CDR3 region has 14 residues. These data belong to a study of blood T cell repertoires in COVID-19. Study summary: From the United States, Italy and Spain came samples of acute and convalescent COVID-19.

Only in-frame clones appear in the TCRdb table, and some are missing; sequencing was by immunoSEQ multiplex PCR. The repertoire includes more than 110,000 clones, roughly 90% of them detected once, and 2.5% to 3% sits in the top ten. Sequencing was done on a sample of peripheral blood. The chain has TRBV4-1 and TRBJ2-7; D is unresolved. This clonotype was sampled from a man in his sixties with active or convalescent COVID-19. CDR3 loop: CARRRCLVSYEQYF. The CDR3 coding sequence is TGCGCCAGGCGTCGGTGTTTGGTATCCTACGAGCAGTACTTC.